This is a list of T cell receptor beta chains from one sample in a study of long-term antiretroviral therapy in people with HIV. The method was immunoSEQ multiplex PCR; TCRdb's version includes in-frame clones alone and lacks a portion of them. In the table there are under 12,000 clones, under 90% of which are singletons. Specimen: unsorted PBMCs, collected around 7.5 years after starting antiretroviral therapy. The source of these receptors is a man in his fifties or sixties with HIV. Both conserved end residues are part of each CDR3. A D gene is named only where the DNA matches it firmly. Clone size is given for some rows only: seen once, a few or many times, or a class if the clone is expanded.

D | size | J | V | CDR3 | DNA
. | . | TRBJ2-6 | TRBV2 | CASSEGSVFSGANVLTF | TGTGCCAGCAGTGAAGGATCGGTGTTCTCTGGGGCCAACGTCCTGACTTTC
TRBD1 | once | TRBJ1-2 | TRBV4-2 | CASSLSEGQGSGYTF | TGTGCCAGCAGCTTGAGTGAGGGACAGGGGTCTGGCTACACCTTC
. | few | TRBJ2-1 | TRBV7-9 | CASSLISNEQFF | TGTGCCAGCAGCTTGATTTCTAATGAGCAGTTCTTC
TRBD2 | . | TRBJ2-3 | TRBV10-3 | CAISDLGGVDTQYF | TGTGCCATCAGTGACCTCGGGGGGGTAGATACGCAGTATTTT
. | few | TRBJ2-1 | TRBV5-4 | CASSLPNNEQFF | TGTGCCAGCAGCCTACCTAACAATGAGCAGTTCTTC
TRBD2 | . | TRBJ2-1 | TRBV6-5 | CASSYLAGAYNEQFF | TGTGCCAGCAGTTACCTCGCGGGGGCCTACAATGAGCAGTTCTTC
. | few | TRBJ1-5 | TRBV2 | CASSEWAGSGNQPQHF | TGTGCCAGCAGTGAATGGGCCGGGTCTGGCAATCAGCCCCAGCATTTT
TRBD1 | . | TRBJ1-1 | TRBV7-9 | CASSLTEDRETEAFF | TGTGCCAGCAGCTTAACCGAGGACAGGGAAACTGAAGCTTTCTTT
TRBD2 | . | TRBJ2-7 | TRBV6-5 | CASSYGGDSYEQYF | TGTGCCAGCAGTTACGGGGGGGACTCCTACGAGCAGTACTTC
. | . | TRBJ2-2 | TRBV10-3 | CAIRKDTAGTGELFF | TGTGCCATCAGGAAGGACACGGCGGGCACCGGGGAGCTGTTTTTT
. | . | TRBJ1-5 | TRBV6-5 | CASSPEGVYQPQHF | TGTGCCAGCAGTCCCGAAGGGGTCTATCAGCCCCAGCATTTT
. | . | TRBJ1-1 | TRBV7-9 | CASSLAGTVLNTEAFF | TGTGCCAGCAGCTTAGCCGGCACAGTTCTGAACACTGAAGCTTTCTTT
. | . | TRBJ1-1 | TRBV7-9 | CASSPRRSMNTEAFF | TGTGCCAGCAGCCCCCGCCGGAGCATGAACACTGAAGCTTTCTTT
. | . | TRBJ2-3 | TRBV4-1 | CASAPLLQGTDTQYF | TGCGCCAGCGCCCCTCTACTCCAGGGTACAGATACGCAGTATTTT
TRBD1 | . | TRBJ2-1 | TRBV19 | CASSLGQGIYNEQFF | TGTGCCAGTAGTCTCGGACAGGGGATATACAATGAGCAGTTCTTC
TRBD1 | . | TRBJ1-2 | TRBV7-9 | CASSFQGATPRWENGYTF | TGTGCCAGCAGCTTCCAGGGGGCCACCCCTCGTTGGGAAAATGGCTACACCTTC
. | . | TRBJ1-5 | TRBV6-1 | CASEVGGGNQPQHF | TGTGCCAGTGAAGTCGGGGGTGGCAATCAGCCCCAGCATTTT
. | . | TRBJ1-1 | TRBV7-8 | CASTVTVNTEAFF | TGTGCCAGCACCGTGACAGTGAACACTGAAGCTTTCTTT
TRBD2 | . | TRBJ2-1 | TRBV6-1 | CASSVTSGLYNEQFF | TGTGCCAGCAGTGTGACTAGCGGGCTTTACAATGAGCAGTTCTTC
. | . | TRBJ2-3 | TRBV30 | CAWSGTNWDTQYF | TGTGCCTGGAGTGGGACCAACTGGGATACGCAGTATTTT
. | . | TRBJ1-2 | TRBV10-3 | CAISGRGDGYTF | TGTGCCATCAGCGGACGGGGGGATGGCTACACCTTC
. | once | TRBJ1-2 | TRBV10-3 | CAISEGQGLDGYTF | TGTGCCATCAGTGAGGGGCAGGGTCTGGATGGCTACACCTTC
. | . | TRBJ2-2 | TRBV7-8 | CASSASGLPARNTGELFF | TGTGCCAGCAGCGCTAGTGGGTTACCGGCGAGGAACACCGGGGAGCTGTTTTTT
TRBD1 | . | TRBJ2-1 | TRBV2 | CASSEEGQGNEQFF | TGTGCCAGCAGTGAAGAGGGACAGGGCAATGAGCAGTTCTTC
. | . | TRBJ1-4 | TRBV5-4 | CASSLGGSKGEKLFF | TGTGCCAGCAGCTTGGGGGGCTCAAAGGGGGAAAAACTGTTTTTT
. | . | TRBJ1-6 | TRBV10-2 | CASTWGNSPLHF | TGCGCCAGCACCTGGGGGAATTCACCCCTCCACTTT
. | . | TRBJ1-2 | TRBV5-6 | CASSDTYGYTF | TGTGCCAGCAGTGACACTTATGGCTACACCTTC
. | once | TRBJ2-1 | TRBV11-1 | CASSLITGGVYNEQFF | TGTGCCAGCAGCCTGATAACAGGAGGGGTATACAATGAGCAGTTCTTC
TRBD1 | . | TRBJ1-2 | TRBV2 | CASSEGAGGSGYGYTF | TGTGCCAGCAGTGAAGGAGCAGGGGGAAGTGGCTATGGCTACACCTTC
. | . | TRBJ2-2 | TRBV4-1 | CASRGPGELFF | TGCGCCAGCAGAGGACCCGGGGAGCTGTTTTTT
. | . | TRBJ2-7 | TRBV7-2 | CASSLGTGLLYEQYF | TGTGCCAGCAGCTTAGGTACAGGCTTGCTCTACGAGCAGTACTTC
TRBD1 | . | TRBJ2-7 | TRBV5-6 | CASSLGTGPYEQYF | TGTGCCAGCAGCTTGGGGACAGGACCCTACGAGCAGTACTTC
. | . | TRBJ2-7 | TRBV27 | CASSLSPDRSFYEQYF | TGTGCCAGCAGTTTATCGCCCGACAGGTCCTTCTACGAGCAGTACTTC
. | . | TRBJ2-3 | TRBV20-1 | CSAKGYTQYF | TGCAGTGCTAAAGGGTATACGCAGTATTTT
TRBD1 | . | TRBJ2-7 | TRBV5-1 | CASSLGQGATEQYF | TGCGCCAGCAGCCTGGGACAGGGGGCGACCGAGCAGTACTTC
TRBD1 | few | TRBJ1-2 | TRBV13 | CASSSLLDRVGGYTF | TGTGCCAGCAGCTCCCTTTTGGACAGGGTGGGAGGCTACACCTTC
. | . | TRBJ2-7 | TRBV6-1 | CASSGVQEMLHEQYF | TGTGCCAGCAGCGGAGTACAGGAAATGCTCCACGAGCAGTACTTC
. | . | TRBJ1-1 | TRBV5-1 | CASSLEGSTEAFF | TGCGCCAGCAGCTTGGAAGGGAGCACTGAAGCTTTCTTT
. | . | TRBJ1-6 | TRBV4-1 | CASSPNLDRNYNSPLHF | TGCGCCAGCAGCCCTAACCTAGACAGGAACTATAATTCACCCCTCCACTTT
. | . | TRBJ1-2 | TRBV5-6 | CASSSNQGTLYYGYTF | TGTGCCAGCAGCTCAAACCAGGGGACCCTTTACTATGGCTACACCTTC
TRBD1 | once | TRBJ1-2 | TRBV6-4 | CASSERTGPEDYGYTF | TGTGCCAGCAGTGAAAGGACAGGGCCCGAGGACTATGGCTACACCTTC
TRBD1 | . | TRBJ1-1 | TRBV19 | CASSPDRDTEAFF | TGTGCCAGTAGCCCCGACAGGGACACTGAAGCTTTCTTT